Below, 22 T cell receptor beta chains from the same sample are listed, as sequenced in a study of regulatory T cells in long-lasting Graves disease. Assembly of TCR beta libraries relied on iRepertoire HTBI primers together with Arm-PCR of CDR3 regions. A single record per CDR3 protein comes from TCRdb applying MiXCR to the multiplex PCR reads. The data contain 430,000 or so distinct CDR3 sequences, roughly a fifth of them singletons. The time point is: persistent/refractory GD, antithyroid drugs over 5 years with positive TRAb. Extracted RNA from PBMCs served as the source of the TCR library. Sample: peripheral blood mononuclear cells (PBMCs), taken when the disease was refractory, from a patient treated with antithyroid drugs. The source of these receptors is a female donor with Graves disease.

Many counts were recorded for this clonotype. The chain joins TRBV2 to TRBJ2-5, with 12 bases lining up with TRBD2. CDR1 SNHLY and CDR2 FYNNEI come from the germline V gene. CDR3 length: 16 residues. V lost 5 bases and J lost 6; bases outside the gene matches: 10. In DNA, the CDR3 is TGTGCCAGCAGTCGGACGGACCTAGCGGGAGGGAAGACCCAGTACTTC. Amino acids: CASSRTDLAGGKTQYF. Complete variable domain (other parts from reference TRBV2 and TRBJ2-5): EPEVTQTPSHQVTQMGQEVILRCVPISNHLYFYWYRQILGQKVEFLVSFYNNEISEKSEIFDDQFSVERPDGSNFTLKIRSTKLEDSAMYFCASSRTDLAGGKTQYFGPGTRLLVL.

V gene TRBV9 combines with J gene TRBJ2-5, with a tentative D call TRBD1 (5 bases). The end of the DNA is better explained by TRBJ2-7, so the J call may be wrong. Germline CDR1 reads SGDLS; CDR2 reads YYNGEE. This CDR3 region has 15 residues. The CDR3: CASSVGVGPSYEQYF. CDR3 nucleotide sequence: TGTGCCAGCAGCGTAGGCGTGGGGCCGTCCTACGAGCAGTACTTC.

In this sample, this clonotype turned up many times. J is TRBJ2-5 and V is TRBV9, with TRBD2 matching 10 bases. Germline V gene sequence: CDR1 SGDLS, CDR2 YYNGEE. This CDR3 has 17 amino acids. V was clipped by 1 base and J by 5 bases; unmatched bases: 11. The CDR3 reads CASSVSGRALLRETQYF. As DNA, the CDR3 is TGTGCCAGCAGCGTAAGCGGGAGGGCCCTTTTGAGGGAGACCCAGTACTTC. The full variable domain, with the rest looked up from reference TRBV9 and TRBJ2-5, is DSGVTQTPKHLITATGQRVTLRCSPRSGDLSVYWYQQSLDQGLQFLIQYYNGEERAKGNILERFSAQQFPDLHSELNLSSLELGDSALYFCASSVSGRALLRETQYFGPGTRLLVL.

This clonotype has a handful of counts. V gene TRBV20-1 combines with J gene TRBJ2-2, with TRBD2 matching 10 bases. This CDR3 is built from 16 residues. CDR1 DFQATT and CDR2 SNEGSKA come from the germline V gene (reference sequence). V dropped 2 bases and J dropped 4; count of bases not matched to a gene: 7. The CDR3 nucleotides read TGCAGTGCTAGAAGAATAGCGGGAGGTATCACCGGGGAGCTGTTTTTT. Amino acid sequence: CSARRIAGGITGELFF.

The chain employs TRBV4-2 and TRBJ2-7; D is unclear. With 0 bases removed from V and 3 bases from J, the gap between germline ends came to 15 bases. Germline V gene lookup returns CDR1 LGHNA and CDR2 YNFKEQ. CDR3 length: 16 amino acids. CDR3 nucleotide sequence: TGTGCCAGCAGCCAAGAGGGTGGTGACTTCGACTACGAGCAGTACTTC. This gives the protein CASSQEGGDFDYEQYF.

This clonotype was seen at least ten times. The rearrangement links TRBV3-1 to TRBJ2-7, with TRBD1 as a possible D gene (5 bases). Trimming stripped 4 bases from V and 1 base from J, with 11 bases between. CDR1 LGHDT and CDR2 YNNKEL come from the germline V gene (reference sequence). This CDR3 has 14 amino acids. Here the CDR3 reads CASSPSRQSYEQYF. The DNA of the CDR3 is TGTGCCAGCAGCCCCTCCCGACAGTCCTACGAGCAGTACTTC.

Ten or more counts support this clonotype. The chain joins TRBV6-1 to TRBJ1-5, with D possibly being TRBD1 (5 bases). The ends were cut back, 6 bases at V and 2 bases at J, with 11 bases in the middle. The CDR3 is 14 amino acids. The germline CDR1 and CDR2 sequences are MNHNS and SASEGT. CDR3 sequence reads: CASREGFGNQPQHF. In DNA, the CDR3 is TGTGCCAGCAGGGAGGGGTTTGGCAATCAGCCCCAGCATTTT.

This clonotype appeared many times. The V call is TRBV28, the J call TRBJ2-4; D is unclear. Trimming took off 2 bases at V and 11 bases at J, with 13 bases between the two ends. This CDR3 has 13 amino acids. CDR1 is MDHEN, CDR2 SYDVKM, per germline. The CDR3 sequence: CASSLTAQAVQYF. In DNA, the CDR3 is TGTGCCAGCAGTTTAACCGCCCAGGCGGTTCAGTACTTC.

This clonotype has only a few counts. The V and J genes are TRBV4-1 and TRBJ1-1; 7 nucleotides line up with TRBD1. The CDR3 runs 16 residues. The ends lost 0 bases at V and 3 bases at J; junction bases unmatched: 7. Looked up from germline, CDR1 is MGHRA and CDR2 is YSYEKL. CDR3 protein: CASSQDFGRGYTEAFF. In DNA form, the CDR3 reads TGCGCCAGCAGCCAAGATTTCGGCAGGGGGTACACTGAAGCTTTCTTT.

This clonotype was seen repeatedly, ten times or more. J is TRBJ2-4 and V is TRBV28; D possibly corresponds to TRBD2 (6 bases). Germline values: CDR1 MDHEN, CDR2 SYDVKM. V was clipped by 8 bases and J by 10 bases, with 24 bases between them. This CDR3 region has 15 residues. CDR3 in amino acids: CASCPAGTPNEIQYF. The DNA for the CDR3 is TGTGCCAGCTGCCCGGCAGGGACTCCGAACGAGATTCAGTACTTC.

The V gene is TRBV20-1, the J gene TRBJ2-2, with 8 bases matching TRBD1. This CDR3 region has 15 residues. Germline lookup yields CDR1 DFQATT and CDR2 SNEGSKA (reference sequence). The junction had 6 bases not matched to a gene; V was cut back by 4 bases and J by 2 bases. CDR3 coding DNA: TGCAGTGCTAAGCCAGGACAGGGAAACACCGGGGAGCTGTTTTTT. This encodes CSAKPGQGNTGELFF.

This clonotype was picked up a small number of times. The chain's CDR3 is CAWSVQGGTKSYEQYF. CDR3 nucleotide sequence: TGTGCCTGGAGTGTACAAGGAGGGACCAAATCTTACGAGCAGTACTTC. The rearrangement links TRBV30 to TRBJ2-7; D might be TRBD2 (6 bases). The CDR3 is 16 amino acids. V was cut by 0 bases and J by 4 bases, with 19 bases left in between. Germline assignment: CDR1 GTSNPN and CDR2 SVGIG (reference sequence).

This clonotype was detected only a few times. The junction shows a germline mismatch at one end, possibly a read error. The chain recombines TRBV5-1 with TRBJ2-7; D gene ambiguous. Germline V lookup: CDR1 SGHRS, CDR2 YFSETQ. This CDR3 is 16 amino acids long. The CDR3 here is CASSLLVGTDSYEQYF. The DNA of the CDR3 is TGTGCCAGCAGCTTGTTAGTAGGAACGGACTCCTACGAGCAGTACTTC.

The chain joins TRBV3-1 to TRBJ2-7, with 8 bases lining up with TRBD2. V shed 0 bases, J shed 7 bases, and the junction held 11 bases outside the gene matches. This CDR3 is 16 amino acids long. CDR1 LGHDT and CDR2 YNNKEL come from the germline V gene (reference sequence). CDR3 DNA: TGTGCCAGCAGCCAAGATCGGCTAGCGGGTCGTAGGGAGCAGTACTTC. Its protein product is CASSQDRLAGRREQYF.

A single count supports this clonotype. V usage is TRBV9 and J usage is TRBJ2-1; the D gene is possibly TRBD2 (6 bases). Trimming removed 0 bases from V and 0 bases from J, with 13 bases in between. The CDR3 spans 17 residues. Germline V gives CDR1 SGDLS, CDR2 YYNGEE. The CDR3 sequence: CASSVVAASSSYNEQFF. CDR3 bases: TGTGCCAGCAGCGTAGTAGCGGCCTCTAGCTCCTACAATGAGCAGTTCTTC.

CDR3 DNA sequence: TGTGCCAGTAGCGACATCCTGACCAACACCGGGGAGCTGTTTTTT. Its translation is CASSDILTNTGELFF. The rearrangement links TRBV19 to TRBJ2-2; no firm D call. Trimming stripped 6 bases from V and 2 bases from J, with 13 bases between. Germline V gives CDR1 LNHDA, CDR2 SQIVND (reference sequence). The CDR3 has 15 amino acids.

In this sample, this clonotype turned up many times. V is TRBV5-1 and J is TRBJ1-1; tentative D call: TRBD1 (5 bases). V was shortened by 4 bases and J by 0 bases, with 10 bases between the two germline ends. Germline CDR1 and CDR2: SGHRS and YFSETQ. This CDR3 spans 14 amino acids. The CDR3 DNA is TGCGCCAGCAGCGCACAGGATTTGAACACTGAAGCTTTCTTT. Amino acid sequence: CASSAQDLNTEAFF.

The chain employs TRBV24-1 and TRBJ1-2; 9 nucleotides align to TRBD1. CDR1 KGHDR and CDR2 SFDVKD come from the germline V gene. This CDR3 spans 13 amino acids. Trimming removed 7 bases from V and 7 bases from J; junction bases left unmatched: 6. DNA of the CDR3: TGTGCCACCAGGGACGGACAGGGGTCTGGCTACACCTTC. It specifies CATRDGQGSGYTF.

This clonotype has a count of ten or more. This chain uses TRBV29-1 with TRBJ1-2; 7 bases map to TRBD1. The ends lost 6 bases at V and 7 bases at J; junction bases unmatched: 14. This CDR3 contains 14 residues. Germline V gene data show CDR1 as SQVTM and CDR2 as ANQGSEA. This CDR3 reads CSVERDRATGGYTF. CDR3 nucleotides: TGCAGCGTCGAACGGGACAGAGCCACCGGTGGCTACACCTTC.

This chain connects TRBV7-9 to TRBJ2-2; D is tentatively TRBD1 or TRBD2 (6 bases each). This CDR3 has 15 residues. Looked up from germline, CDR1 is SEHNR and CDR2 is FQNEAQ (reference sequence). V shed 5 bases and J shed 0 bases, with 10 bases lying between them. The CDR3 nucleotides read TGTGCCAGCAGCCGCGGGACATCGAACACCGGGGAGCTGTTTTTT. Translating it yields CASSRGTSNTGELFF. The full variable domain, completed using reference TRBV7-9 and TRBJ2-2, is DTGVSQNPRHKITKRGQNVTFRCDPISEHNRLYWYRQTLGQGPEFLTYFQNEAQLEKSRLLSDRFSAERPKGSFSTLEIQRTEQGDSAMYLCASSRGTSNTGELFFGEGSRLTVL.

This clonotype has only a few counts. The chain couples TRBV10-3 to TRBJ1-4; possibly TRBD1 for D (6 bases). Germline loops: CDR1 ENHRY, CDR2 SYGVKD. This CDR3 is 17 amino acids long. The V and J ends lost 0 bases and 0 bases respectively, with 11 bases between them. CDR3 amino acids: CAISESMGATTNEKLFF. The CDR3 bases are TGTGCCATCAGTGAGTCGATGGGGGCAACAACTAATGAAAAACTGTTTTTT.

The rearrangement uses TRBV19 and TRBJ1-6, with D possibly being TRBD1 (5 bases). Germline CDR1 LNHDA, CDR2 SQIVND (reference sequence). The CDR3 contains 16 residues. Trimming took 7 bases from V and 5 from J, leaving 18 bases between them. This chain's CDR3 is CASTAGFPRDNSPLHF. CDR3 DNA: TGTGCCAGTACCGCAGGGTTTCCGCGGGATAATTCACCCCTCCACTTT.